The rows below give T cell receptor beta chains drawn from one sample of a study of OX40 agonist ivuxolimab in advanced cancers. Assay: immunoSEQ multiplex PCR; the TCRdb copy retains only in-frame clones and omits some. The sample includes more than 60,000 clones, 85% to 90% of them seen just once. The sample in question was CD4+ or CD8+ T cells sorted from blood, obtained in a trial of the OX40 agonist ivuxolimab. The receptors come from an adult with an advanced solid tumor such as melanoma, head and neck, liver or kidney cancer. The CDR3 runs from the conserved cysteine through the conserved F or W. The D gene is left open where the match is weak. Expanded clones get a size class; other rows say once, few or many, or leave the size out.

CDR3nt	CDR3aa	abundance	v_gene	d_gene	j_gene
TGTGCCACCCTCGACGGACAGGGGACTGGAACTGGGGCCAACGTCCTGACTTTC	CATLDGQGTGTGANVLTF	-	TRBV28	TRBD1	TRBJ2-6
TGTGCAAGTCGCTTGGATTACAGGGGGGCCCTCCACTTT	CASRLDYRGALHF	-	TRBV12-2	-	TRBJ1-6
TGCAGCGTTGTGAGTCCGCTTGGGGAAAAACTGTTTTTT	CSVVSPLGEKLFF	-	TRBV29-1	-	TRBJ1-4
TGTGCCTGGAGTCCTCTTGATGTGAGCAGGGAGGATGGCGGGGAGCTGTTTTTT	CAWSPLDVSREDGGELFF	few	TRBV30	-	TRBJ2-2
TGTGCCAGCAGCTTTAGGACAGCAGGGAACACTGAAGCTTTCTTT	CASSFRTAGNTEAFF	-	TRBV5-6	-	TRBJ1-1
TGTGCCAGCAGCCCCGACAGGAACGAGCAGTACTTC	CASSPDRNEQYF	-	TRBV9	-	TRBJ2-7
TGTGCCAGCAACCTACGTAATGAGCAGTTCTTC	CASNLRNEQFF	-	TRBV7-9	-	TRBJ2-1
TGTGCCAGCACCGAGACGGGGGGGCCGCGGTATACGCAGTATTTT	CASTETGGPRYTQYF	-	TRBV6-6	TRBD2	TRBJ2-3
TGTGCCAGCAGTTACTCAAGCAGCTACTATGGCTACACCTTC	CASSYSSSYYGYTF	-	TRBV6-5	-	TRBJ1-2
TGTGCCAGCAGCTTGGGGACAGCTTGGAACTATGGCTACACCTTC	CASSLGTAWNYGYTF	-	TRBV5-4	-	TRBJ1-2
TGTGCCAGCAGGGTAGGACAGCCTAACACCGGGGAGCTGTTTTTT	CASRVGQPNTGELFF	-	TRBV2	-	TRBJ2-2
TGTGCCAGCAGCTCGGATAGCGGGGGTAGCTACAATGAGCAGTTCTTC	CASSSDSGGSYNEQFF	-	TRBV5-4	TRBD2	TRBJ2-1
TGTGCCAGCAGCTCAATGGGACAGGGGGCCGGGGGCTACACCTTC	CASSSMGQGAGGYTF	-	TRBV5-5	TRBD1	TRBJ1-2
TGTGCCAGCAAAACAGGGGGCAGCTACTATGGCTACACCTTC	CASKTGGSYYGYTF	once	TRBV6-5	TRBD1	TRBJ1-2
TGTGCCAGCAGCTTAGTGAGAATGAACACCGGGGAGCTGTTTTTT	CASSLVRMNTGELFF	-	TRBV11-2	-	TRBJ2-2
TGTGCCAGCAGCGTACAGGGGGCTCCCTATGGCTACACCTTC	CASSVQGAPYGYTF	-	TRBV7-2	TRBD1	TRBJ1-2